The TCR beta chain described here comes from a study of monozygotic twins with inflammatory bowel disease. Whole-study findings and limits: Limited statistical power may explain no repertoire similarity difference between concordant and discordant twins.

Germline V gives CDR1 SNHLY, CDR2 FYNNEI. The CDR3 covers 15 residues. One entry per CDR3 protein, without DNA, is what TCRdb gives after re-calling the 5' RACE reads. In total, the table holds 150,000 to 200,000 distinct CDR3 sequences. On this clonotype: Its antigen is as yet unknown.

This clonotype was sampled from a human donor with ulcerative colitis or Crohn's disease, or a healthy co-twin of an affected twin (not recorded which). The chain recombines TRBV2 with TRBJ1-5; TCRdb outputs TRBD1, but without DNA this stays unchecked. Specimen: blood. CDR3 residues: CASSDQGRSRQPQHF. The full variable domain, in which reference TRBV2 and TRBJ1-5 provide the parts outside the CDR3, is EPEVTQTPSHQVTQMGQEVILRCVPISNHLYFYWYRQILGQKVEFLVSFYNNEISEKSEIFDDQFSVERPDGSNFTLKIRSTKLEDSAMYFCASSDQGRSRQPQHFGDGTRLSIL.